The clone carrying this TCR beta chain was detected a few times. The data derive from a study of blood T cell repertoires in COVID-19. At the level of the study: Material from acute and convalescent COVID-19 was sourced from the United States, Italy and Spain. Sources were T cells, B-cell-depleted T cells, or PBMCs; the material itself was cDNA or gDNA.

Method: immunoSEQ multiplex PCR; TCRdb's copy keeps in-frame clones and lacks some. The sample comprises tens of thousands of clones, around 80% of which are singletons, and approximately 19% rests with the top ten. Germline V gene sequence: CDR1 SNHLY, CDR2 FYNNEI. This CDR3 region has 13 residues. V dropped 8 bases and J dropped 1 base, with 12 bases sitting between them. This receptor was taken from a human donor in a cohort sampled during active COVID-19. The rearrangement links TRBV2 to TRBJ2-7; D unclear. Sequencing was carried out using peripheral blood. In nucleotides, the CDR3 is TGTGCCAGCGTGTTGCCGGTATCCTACGAGCAGTACTTC. It translates to CASVLPVSYEQYF. Using reference TRBV2 and TRBJ2-7 for the parts outside the CDR3, the full variable domain is EPEVTQTPSHQVTQMGQEVILRCVPISNHLYFYWYRQILGQKVEFLVSFYNNEISEKSEIFDDQFSVERPDGSNFTLKIRSTKLEDSAMYFCASVLPVSYEQYFGPGTRLTVT.